The sequence of this T cell receptor (beta chain) was determined in a study of blood T cell repertoires in COVID-19. The overall study: Donors in the United States, Italy and Spain gave samples during acute or convalescent COVID-19. T cells, B-cell-depleted T cells, or PBMCs supplied cDNA or gDNA.

CDR3 length equals 14 residues. The germline V and J ends were trimmed by 4 bases and 0 bases, with 8 bases remaining between them. Germline loops: CDR1 ENHRY, CDR2 SYGVKD. Original analysis: From reference gene primer amplification, estimates of nucleated cell counts were derived. This table comes from immunoSEQ multiplex PCR, and its TCRdb copy is limited to in-frame clones, with some not included. That table supplies the V and J calls and clone size; D and trimming were determined from the DNA. The table records about 120,000 clones, just under 90% of them present only once. This rearrangement joins TRBV10-3 to TRBJ2-3, with a weak D call TRBD1 (6 bases). Sequenced material: peripheral blood. The sequence derives from a woman in her 50s with acute or convalescent COVID-19. CDR3 DNA sequence: TGTGCCATCAGTGCACAGGGAAGCACAGATACGCAGTATTTT. It codes for CAISAQGSTDTQYF.